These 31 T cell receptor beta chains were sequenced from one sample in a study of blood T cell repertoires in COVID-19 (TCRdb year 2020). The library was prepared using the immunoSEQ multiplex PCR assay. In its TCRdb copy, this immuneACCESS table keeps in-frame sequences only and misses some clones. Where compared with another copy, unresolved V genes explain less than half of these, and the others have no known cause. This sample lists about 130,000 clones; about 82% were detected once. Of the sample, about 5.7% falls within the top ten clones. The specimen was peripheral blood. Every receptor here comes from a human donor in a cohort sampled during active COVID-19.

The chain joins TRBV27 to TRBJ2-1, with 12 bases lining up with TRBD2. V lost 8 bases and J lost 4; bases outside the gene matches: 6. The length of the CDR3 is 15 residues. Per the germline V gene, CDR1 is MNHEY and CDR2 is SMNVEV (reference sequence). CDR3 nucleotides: TGTGCCAGCGTTGGGGGACTAGCGGGTTACAATGAGCAGTTCTTC. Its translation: CASVGGLAGYNEQFF.

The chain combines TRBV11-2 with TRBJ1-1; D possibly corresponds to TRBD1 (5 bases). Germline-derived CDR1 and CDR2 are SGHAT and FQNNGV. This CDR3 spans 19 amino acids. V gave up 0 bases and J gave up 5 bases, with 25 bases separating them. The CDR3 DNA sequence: TGTGCCAGCAGCTTAGAGCGAGCGCAGGGTCTTTATCGGACGACTGAAGCTTTCTTT. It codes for CASSLERAQGLYRTTEAFF.

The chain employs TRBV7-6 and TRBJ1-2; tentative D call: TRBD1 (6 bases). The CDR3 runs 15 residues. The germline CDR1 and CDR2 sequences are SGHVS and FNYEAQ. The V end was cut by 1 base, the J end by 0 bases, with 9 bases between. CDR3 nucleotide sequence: TGTGCCAGCAGCTTAGAAGGGGGAGCTAACTATGGCTACACCTTC. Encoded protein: CASSLEGGANYGYTF.

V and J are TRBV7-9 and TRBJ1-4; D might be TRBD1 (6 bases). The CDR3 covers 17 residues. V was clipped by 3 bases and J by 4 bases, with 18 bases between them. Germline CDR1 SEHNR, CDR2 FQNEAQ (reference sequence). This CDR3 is CASSLGRYRARNEKLFF. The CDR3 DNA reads TGTGCCAGCAGCTTGGGCAGATACAGGGCCCGTAATGAAAAACTGTTTTTT.

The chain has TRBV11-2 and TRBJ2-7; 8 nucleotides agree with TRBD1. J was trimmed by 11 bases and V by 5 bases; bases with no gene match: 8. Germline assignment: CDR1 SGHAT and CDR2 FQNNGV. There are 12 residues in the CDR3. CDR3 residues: CASSLDRALEYF. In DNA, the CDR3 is TGTGCCAGCAGCCTGGACAGGGCACTCGAGTACTTC.

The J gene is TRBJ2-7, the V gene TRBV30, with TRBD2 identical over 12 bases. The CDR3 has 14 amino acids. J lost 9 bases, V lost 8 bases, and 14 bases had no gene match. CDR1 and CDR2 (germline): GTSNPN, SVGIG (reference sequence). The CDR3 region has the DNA TGTGCCGGGATTCTAGCGGGAGGGCTATTGGCGCAGTACTTC. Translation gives CAGILAGGLLAQYF.

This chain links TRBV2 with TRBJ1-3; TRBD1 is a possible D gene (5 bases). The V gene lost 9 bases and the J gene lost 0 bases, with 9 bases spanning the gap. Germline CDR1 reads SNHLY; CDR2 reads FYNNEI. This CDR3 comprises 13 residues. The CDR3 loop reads CASEQASGNTIYF. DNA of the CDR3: TGTGCCAGTGAACAGGCCTCTGGAAACACCATATATTTT.

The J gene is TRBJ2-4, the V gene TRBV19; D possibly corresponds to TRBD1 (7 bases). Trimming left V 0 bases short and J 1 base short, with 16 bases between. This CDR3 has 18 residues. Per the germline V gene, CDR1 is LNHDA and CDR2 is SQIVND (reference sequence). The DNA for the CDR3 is TGTGCCAGTAGTATAGAGCAGGGGGGCGCGCCCGCCAAAAACATTCAGTACTTC. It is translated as CASSIEQGGAPAKNIQYF.

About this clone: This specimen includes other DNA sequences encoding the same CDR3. DNA for the CDR3: TGTGCCAGCAGTGTGACAGGGGGCACAGATACGCAGTATTTT. Translated, it gives CASSVTGGTDTQYF. The J gene is TRBJ2-3, the V gene TRBV2; 8 positions agree with TRBD1. The germline gives CDR1 SNHLY, CDR2 FYNNEI. V was pared by 4 bases and J by 1 base, with 1 base of the junction left unmatched. CDR3 size: 14 residues.

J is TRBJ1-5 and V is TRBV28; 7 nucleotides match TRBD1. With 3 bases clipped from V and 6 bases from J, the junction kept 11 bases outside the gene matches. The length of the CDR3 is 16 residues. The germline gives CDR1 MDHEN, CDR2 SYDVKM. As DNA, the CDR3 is TGTGCCAGCAGTTTTCCCGGCAGGGGGTCGAGTCAGCCCCAGCATTTT. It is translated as CASSFPGRGSSQPQHF.

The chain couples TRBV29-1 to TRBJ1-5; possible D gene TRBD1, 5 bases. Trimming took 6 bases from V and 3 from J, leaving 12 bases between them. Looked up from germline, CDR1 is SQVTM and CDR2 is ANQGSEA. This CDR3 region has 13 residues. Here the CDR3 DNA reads TGCAGCGTCCTGGGGGGAAACAATCAGCCCCAGCATTTT. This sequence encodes CSVLGGNNQPQHF. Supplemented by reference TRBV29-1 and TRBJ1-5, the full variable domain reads SAVISQKPSRDICQRGTSLTIQCQVDSQVTMMFWYRQQPGQSLTLIATANQGSEATYESGFVIDKFPISRPNLTFSTLTVSNMSPEDSSIYLCSVLGGNNQPQHFGDGTRLSIL.

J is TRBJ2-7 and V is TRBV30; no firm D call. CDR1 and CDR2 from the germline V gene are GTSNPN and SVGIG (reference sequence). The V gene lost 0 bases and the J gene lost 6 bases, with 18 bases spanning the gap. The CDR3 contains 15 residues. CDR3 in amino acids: CAWSVSGGSGAEQYF. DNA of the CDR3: TGTGCCTGGAGTGTATCGGGTGGCAGTGGAGCCGAGCAGTACTTC.

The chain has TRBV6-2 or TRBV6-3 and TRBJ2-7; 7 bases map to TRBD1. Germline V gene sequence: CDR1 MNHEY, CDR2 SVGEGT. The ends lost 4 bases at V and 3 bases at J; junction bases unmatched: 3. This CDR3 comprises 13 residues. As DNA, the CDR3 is TGTGCCAGCAGTTGGGACAGTTTCTACGAGCAGTACTTC. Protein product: CASSWDSFYEQYF.

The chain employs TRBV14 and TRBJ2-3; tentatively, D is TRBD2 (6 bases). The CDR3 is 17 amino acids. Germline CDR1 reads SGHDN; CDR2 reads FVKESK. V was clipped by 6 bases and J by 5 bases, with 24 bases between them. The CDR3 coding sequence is TGTGCCAGCAGTCCGCTTCAATCCAGCGGGTCGGGAGATACGCAGTATTTT. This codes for CASSPLQSSGSGDTQYF. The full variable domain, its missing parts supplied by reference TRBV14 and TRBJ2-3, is EAGVTQFPSHSVIEKGQTVTLRCDPISGHDNLYWYRRVMGKEIKFLLHFVKESKQDESGMPNNRFLAERTGGTYSTLKVQPAELEDSGVYFCASSPLQSSGSGDTQYFGPGTRLTVL.

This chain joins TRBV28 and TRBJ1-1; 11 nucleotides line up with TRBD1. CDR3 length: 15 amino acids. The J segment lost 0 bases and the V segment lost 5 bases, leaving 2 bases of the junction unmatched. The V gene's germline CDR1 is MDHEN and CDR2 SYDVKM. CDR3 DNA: TGTGCCAGCAGTGGGGACAGGGGGATGAACACTGAAGCTTTCTTT. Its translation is CASSGDRGMNTEAFF.

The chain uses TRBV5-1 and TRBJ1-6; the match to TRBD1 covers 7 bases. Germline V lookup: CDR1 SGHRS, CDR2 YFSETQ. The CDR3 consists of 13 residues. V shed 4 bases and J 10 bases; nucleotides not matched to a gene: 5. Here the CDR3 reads CASSRQGGSPLHF. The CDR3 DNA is TGCGCCAGCAGCCGACAGGGCGGCTCACCCCTCCACTTT.

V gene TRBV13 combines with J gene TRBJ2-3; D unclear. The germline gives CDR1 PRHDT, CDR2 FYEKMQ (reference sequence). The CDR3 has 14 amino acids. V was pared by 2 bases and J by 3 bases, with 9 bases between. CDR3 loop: CASSLTRRTDTQYF. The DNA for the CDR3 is TGTGCCAGCAGCTTAACTCGGCGGACAGATACGCAGTATTTT.

CDR3 DNA sequence: TGTGCCAGCAGTTCCCCAGGAACTGGAAACACCATATATTTT. This translates into CASSSPGTGNTIYF. The chain has TRBV27 and TRBJ1-3; no definite D call. V gave up 4 bases and J gave up 2 bases, with 9 bases separating them. This CDR3 region has 14 residues. The germline V gene has CDR1 MNHEY and CDR2 SMNVEV (reference sequence).

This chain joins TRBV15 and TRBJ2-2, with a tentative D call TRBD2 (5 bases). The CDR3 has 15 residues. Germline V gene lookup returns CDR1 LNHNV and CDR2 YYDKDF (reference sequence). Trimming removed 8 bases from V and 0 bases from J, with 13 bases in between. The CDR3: CATVEGYANTGELFF. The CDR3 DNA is TGTGCCACCGTAGAGGGATACGCGAACACCGGGGAGCTGTTTTTT.

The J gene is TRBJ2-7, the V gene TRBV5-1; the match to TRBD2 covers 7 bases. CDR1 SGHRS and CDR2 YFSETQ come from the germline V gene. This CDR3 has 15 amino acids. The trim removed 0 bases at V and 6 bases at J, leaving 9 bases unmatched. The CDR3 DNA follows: TGCGCCAGCAGCTTGGGACTAGCCGACTACGCCGAGCAGTACTTC. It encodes CASSLGLADYAEQYF. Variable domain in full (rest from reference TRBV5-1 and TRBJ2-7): KAGVTQTPRYLIKTRGQQVTLSCSPISGHRSVSWYQQTPGQGLQFLFEYFSETQRNKGNFPGRFSGRQFSNSRSEMNVSTLELGDSALYLCASSLGLADYAEQYFGPGTRLTVT.

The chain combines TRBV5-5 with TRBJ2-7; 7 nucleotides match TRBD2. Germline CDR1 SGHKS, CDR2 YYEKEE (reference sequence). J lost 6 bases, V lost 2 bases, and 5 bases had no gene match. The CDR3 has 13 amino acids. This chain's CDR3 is CASSFAGAVEQYF. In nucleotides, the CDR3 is TGTGCCAGCAGCTTTGCGGGAGCTGTCGAGCAGTACTTC. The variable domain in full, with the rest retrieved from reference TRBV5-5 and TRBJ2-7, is DAGVTQSPTHLIKTRGQQVTLRCSPISGHKSVSWYQQVLGQGPQFIFQYYEKEERGRGNFPDRFSARQFPNYSSELNVNALLLGDSALYLCASSFAGAVEQYFGPGTRLTVT.

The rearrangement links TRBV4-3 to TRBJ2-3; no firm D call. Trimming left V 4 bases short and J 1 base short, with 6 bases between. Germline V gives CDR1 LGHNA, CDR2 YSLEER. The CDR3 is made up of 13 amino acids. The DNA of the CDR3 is TGCGCCAGCAGCCCCTCGGGCACAGATACGCAGTATTTT. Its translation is CASSPSGTDTQYF.

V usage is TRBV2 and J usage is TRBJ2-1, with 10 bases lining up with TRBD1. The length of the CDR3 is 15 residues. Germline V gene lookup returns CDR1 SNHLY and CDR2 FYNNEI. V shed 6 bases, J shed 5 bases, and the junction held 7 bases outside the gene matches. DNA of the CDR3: TGTGCCAGCAGGAAGGGACAGGGGTGGGACAATGAGCAGTTCTTC. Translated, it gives CASRKGQGWDNEQFF.

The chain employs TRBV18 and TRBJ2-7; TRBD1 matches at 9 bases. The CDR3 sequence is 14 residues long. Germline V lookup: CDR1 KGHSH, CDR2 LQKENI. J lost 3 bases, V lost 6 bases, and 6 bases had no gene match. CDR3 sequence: CASSQGQGRYEQYF. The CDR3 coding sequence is TGTGCCAGCTCTCAGGGACAGGGCCGCTACGAGCAGTACTTC.

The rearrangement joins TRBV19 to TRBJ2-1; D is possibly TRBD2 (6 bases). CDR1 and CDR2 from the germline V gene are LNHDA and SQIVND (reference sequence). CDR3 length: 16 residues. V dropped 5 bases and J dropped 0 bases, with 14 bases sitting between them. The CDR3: CASSGAGQRSYNEQFF. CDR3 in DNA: TGTGCCAGTAGTGGAGCGGGCCAGCGCTCCTACAATGAGCAGTTCTTC.

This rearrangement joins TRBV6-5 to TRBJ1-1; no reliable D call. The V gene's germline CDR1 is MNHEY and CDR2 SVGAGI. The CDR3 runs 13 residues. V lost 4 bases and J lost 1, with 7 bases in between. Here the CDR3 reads CASSSLRNTEAFF. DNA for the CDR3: TGTGCCAGCAGTTCCCTGAGGAACACTGAAGCTTTCTTT.

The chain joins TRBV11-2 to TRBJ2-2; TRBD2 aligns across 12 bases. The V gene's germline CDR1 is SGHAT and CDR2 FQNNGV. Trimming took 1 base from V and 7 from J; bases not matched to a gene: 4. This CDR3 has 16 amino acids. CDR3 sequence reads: CASSLGTSGIIGELFF. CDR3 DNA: TGTGCCAGCAGCTTAGGGACTAGCGGGATTATCGGGGAGCTGTTTTTT.

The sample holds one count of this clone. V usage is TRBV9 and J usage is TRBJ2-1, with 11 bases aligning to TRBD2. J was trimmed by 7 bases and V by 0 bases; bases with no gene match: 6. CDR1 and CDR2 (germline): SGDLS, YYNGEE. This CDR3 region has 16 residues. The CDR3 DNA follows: TGTGCCAGCAGCGTAGTGAGCCTAGCGGGAGGAAATGAGCAGTTCTTC. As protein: CASSVVSLAGGNEQFF.

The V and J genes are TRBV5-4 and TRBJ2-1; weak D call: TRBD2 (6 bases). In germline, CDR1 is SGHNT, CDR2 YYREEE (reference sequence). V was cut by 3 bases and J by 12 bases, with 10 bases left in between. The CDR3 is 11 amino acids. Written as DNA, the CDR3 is TGTGCCAGCAGCTCGGAGGGGCGGCAGTTCTTC. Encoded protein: CASSSEGRQFF.

The CDR3 bases are TGTGCCAGCAGTCCCAACCCGCTAGCGGGAGGGCCCCGCAATGAGCAGTTCTTC. Protein: CASSPNPLAGGPRNEQFF. The genes are TRBV7-9 and TRBJ2-1; 12 bases line up with TRBD2. Germline lookup yields CDR1 SEHNR and CDR2 FQNEAQ (reference sequence). CDR3 length: 18 residues. J gave up 6 bases and V 6 bases, and 15 bases lay outside the gene matches.

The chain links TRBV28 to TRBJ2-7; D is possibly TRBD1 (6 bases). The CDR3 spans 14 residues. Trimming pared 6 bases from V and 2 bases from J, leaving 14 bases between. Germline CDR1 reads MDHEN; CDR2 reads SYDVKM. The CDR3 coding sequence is TGTGCCAGCAGCCCCACGGGACAAACCTACGAGCAGTACTTC. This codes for CASSPTGQTYEQYF.